Described below is a single TCR beta chain sequence and its context. Original processing methods: Cell counts per sample came from amplifying reference gene primers. Sequencing was performed with immunoSEQ multiplex PCR; in TCRdb, only in-frame clones are kept and a portion is missing. Clonal size and the V and J genes are those of that table, whereas D and trimming came from the DNA. The repertoire includes 280,000 or so clones, approximately 85% of them detected once, and roughly 2% sits in the top ten. This sample is part of a study of blood T cell repertoires in COVID-19. The CDR3 is made up of 15 amino acids. The junction had 3 bases not matched to a gene; V was cut back by 0 bases and J by 2 bases. Germline-derived CDR1 and CDR2 are GTSNPN and SVGIG (reference sequence).

The V gene is TRBV30, the J gene TRBJ1-4, with 7 bases fitting TRBD1. The specimen sequenced was PBMCs or T cells enriched from blood (not recorded which). This clonotype was sampled from a man aged 30 to 45 who had recovered from COVID-19. CDR3: CAWSVQQGTNEKLFF. The CDR3 DNA sequence: TGTGCCTGGAGTGTCCAACAGGGGACTAATGAAAAACTGTTTTTT.